The 20 T cell receptor beta chains in this list originate from one sample, sequenced in a study of blood T cells in healthy people across ages. A J-beta primer mix and a sample-barcoded 5' primer were used in a second PCR of about 7 to 11 cycles. TCRdb ran MiXCR on the 5' RACE reads and lists one entry per CDR3 protein. The sample has a few hundred thousand distinct CDR3 sequences; 25% to 30% are singletons. The sequencing input was blood. The receptors derive from an older woman in good health.

The V call is TRBV5-4, the J call TRBJ2-3; 9 nucleotides match TRBD2. Trimming cost V 10 bases and J 5 bases; bases outside gene matches: 14. Germline lookup yields CDR1 SGHNT and CDR2 YYREEE (reference sequence). The CDR3 consists of 15 residues. The CDR3 nucleotides are TGTGCCTCTGGCAATGGCGGGGGGGCCGAAGATACGCAGTATTTT. Amino acid sequence: CASGNGGGAEDTQYF.

In its sample, this clonotype was seen many times. This sequence joins TRBV7-3 and TRBJ2-4; possible D gene TRBD1, 5 bases. Germline assignment: CDR1 SGHTA and CDR2 FQGTGA. This CDR3 has 13 residues. Trimming shortened V by 1 base and J by 9 bases, and 10 bases separated the two germline ends. CDR3 protein: CASSLIAGSIQYF. The CDR3 DNA reads TGTGCCAGCAGCTTAATTGCAGGGTCCATTCAGTACTTC.

The V call is TRBV20-1, the J call TRBJ2-2; 7 bases align to TRBD1. The trim removed 3 bases at V and 7 bases at J, leaving 8 bases unmatched. From germline, CDR1 is DFQATT and CDR2 SNEGSKA (reference sequence). The CDR3 sequence is 14 residues long. CDR3 residues: CSASPGRGSGELFF. The CDR3 DNA reads as TGCAGTGCTAGTCCTGGCAGGGGGAGCGGGGAGCTGTTTTTT.

V gene TRBV4-3 combines with J gene TRBJ2-1; D unresolved. V lost 0 bases and J 8 bases, leaving 11 bases between the germline ends. The CDR3 loop spans 14 amino acids. Germline values: CDR1 LGHNA, CDR2 YSLEER. The CDR3 region has the DNA TGCGCCAGCAGCCAAGATGTTCGGGTGCATGAGCAGTTCTTC. It yields the protein CASSQDVRVHEQFF.

As regards this clonotype: Mismatch with germline at one junction end may stem from a read error. The chain uses TRBV7-3 and TRBJ2-3; D gene ambiguous. This CDR3 is built from 13 residues. Germline values: CDR1 SGHTA, CDR2 FQGTGA. CDR3 region: CASSLTVEDTQCF. CDR3 sequence (DNA): TGTGCCAGCAGCTTAACGGTAGAGGATACGCAGTGTTTT. Full variable domain (outside the CDR3, taken from reference TRBV7-3 and TRBJ2-3): GAGVSQTPSNKVTEKGKYVELRCDPISGHTALYWYRQSLGQGPEFLIYFQGTGAADDSGLPNDRFFAVRPEGSVSTLKIQRTERGDSAVYLCASSLTVEDTQCFGPGTRLTVL.

This chain joins TRBV6-2 or TRBV6-3 and TRBJ1-1; tentative D call: TRBD1 (5 bases). CDR3 length equals 13 residues. Germline V gives CDR1 MNHEY, CDR2 SVGEGT. With 6 bases removed from V and 7 bases from J, the gap between germline ends came to 15 bases. CDR3 loop: CASRGKIGGEAFF. DNA of the CDR3: TGTGCCAGCAGGGGAAAAATCGGGGGTGAAGCTTTCTTT.

The genes are TRBV30 and TRBJ1-4; a possible D gene is TRBD1 (6 bases). Per germline, CDR1 GTSNPN and CDR2 SVGIG (reference sequence). Deletions cut 1 base from V and 8 bases from J, with 11 bases between. The CDR3 totals 13 residues. The CDR3 DNA follows: TGTGCCTGGAGTGGCAGGGGTTTCGAAAAACTGTTTTTT. This translates into CAWSGRGFEKLFF.

The table lists this clonotype with a few counts. The J gene is TRBJ2-1, the V gene TRBV5-1, with 11 bases fitting TRBD1. CDR3 length: 14 amino acids. Germline assignment: CDR1 SGHRS and CDR2 YFSETQ. J lost 8 bases, V lost 2 bases, and 3 bases had no gene match. CDR3 sequence: CASSFRTGGDEQFF. CDR3 coding DNA: TGCGCCAGCAGCTTCAGGACAGGGGGCGATGAGCAGTTCTTC.

CDR3 sequence (DNA): TGTGCCACCAGTGAAGCAGGCCAGCCCCAGCATTTT. Residues: CATSEAGQPQHF. The chain links TRBV24-1 to TRBJ1-5; D remains unclear. Germline V CDR1 and CDR2: KGHDR, SFDVKD. Trimming cost V 4 bases and J 7 bases, with 7 bases left between them. The CDR3 has 12 amino acids.

The table lists this clonotype with a few counts. V is TRBV29-1 and J is TRBJ2-1; no definite D call. The CDR3 consists of 10 residues. Trimming took off 4 bases at V and 8 bases at J, with 6 bases between the two ends. Germline CDR1 and CDR2: SQVTM and ANQGSEA. CDR3 protein: CSVGEDEQFF. As DNA, the CDR3 is TGCAGCGTTGGTGAGGATGAGCAGTTCTTC.

The gene calls are TRBV7-2 and TRBJ2-3; 8 positions agree with TRBD2. Trimming at V came to 6 bases and at J to 3 bases, leaving 8 bases not matched to a gene. The CDR3 has 15 residues. In germline, CDR1 is SGHTA, CDR2 FQGNSA. In DNA form, the CDR3 reads TGTGCCAGCAGACAACGGGGGGGAGGGACAGATACGCAGTATTTT. Amino acids: CASRQRGGGTDTQYF. Combining the CDR3 with reference TRBV7-2 and TRBJ2-3 gives the whole variable domain GAGVSQSPSNKVTEKGKDVELRCDPISGHTALYWYRQSLGQGLEFLIYFQGNSAPDKSGLPSDRFSAERTGGSVSTLTIQRTQQEDSAVYLCASRQRGGGTDTQYFGPGTRLTVL.

V gene TRBV25-1 combines with J gene TRBJ2-7; TRBD1 matches at 7 bases. Germline CDR1 and CDR2: MGHDK and SYGVNS. The CDR3 runs 15 residues. J was trimmed by 2 bases and V by 3 bases; bases with no gene match: 7. The CDR3: CASSDPGQSPYEQYF. The CDR3 DNA sequence: TGTGCCAGCAGTGACCCGGGACAGTCCCCCTACGAGCAGTACTTC.

J is TRBJ2-7 and V is TRBV11-2; D is unresolved. Germline values: CDR1 SGHAT, CDR2 FQNNGV. The CDR3 length is 14 residues. Trimming left V 5 bases short and J 2 bases short, with 13 bases between. The CDR3 protein is CASSPTELPYEQYF. In nucleotides, the CDR3 is TGTGCCAGCAGCCCTACGGAGCTCCCCTACGAGCAGTACTTC.

The rearrangement uses TRBV5-1 and TRBJ2-2; the D is unclear. Germline-derived CDR1 and CDR2 are SGHRS and YFSETQ. This CDR3 is 14 amino acids long. The V and J ends lost 2 bases and 2 bases respectively, with 7 bases between them. The CDR3: CASSLRTNTGELFF. The CDR3 coding sequence is TGCGCCAGCAGCTTAAGGACCAACACCGGGGAGCTGTTTTTT.

This chain links TRBV27 with TRBJ1-2, with D perhaps matching TRBD1 (6 bases). V gave up 8 bases and J gave up 6 bases, with 16 bases separating them. Germline CDR1 and CDR2: MNHEY and SMNVEV (reference sequence). The CDR3 consists of 13 residues. The CDR3 is CASAPTGKNGYTF. The DNA for the CDR3 is TGTGCCAGCGCCCCTACAGGGAAAAATGGCTACACCTTC.

This clonotype was seen more than once but under ten times. V is TRBV10-3 and J is TRBJ1-2, with 10 bases fitting TRBD1. Germline V gene data show CDR1 as ENHRY and CDR2 as SYGVKD. The CDR3 runs 14 residues. The junction had 4 bases not matched to a gene; V was cut back by 5 bases and J by 4 bases. CDR3 sequence (DNA): TGTGCCATCAGTCAGGACAGGGGGATCTATGGCTACACCTTC. Its translation is CAISQDRGIYGYTF.

The rearrangement links TRBV4-1 to TRBJ2-2; TRBD2 aligns across 11 bases. V trimming: 5 bases; J trimming: 4 bases; junction bases outside the gene matches: 12. Germline V gene lookup returns CDR1 MGHRA and CDR2 YSYEKL. This CDR3 contains 18 residues. CDR3 nucleotides: TGCGCCAGCAGCAAAGTTAGCGGGGGGGCGTCTTTCACCGGGGAGCTGTTTTTT. It translates to CASSKVSGGASFTGELFF.

The table lists this clonotype with a few counts. The chain uses TRBV28 and TRBJ2-5, with 12 bases fitting TRBD1. The better agreement between TRBJ2-7 and the DNA end casts doubt on the J call. Germline CDR1 MDHEN, CDR2 SYDVKM. The CDR3 is made up of 15 amino acids. The CDR3 coding sequence is TGTGCCAGCAGCGTTCCGGGACAGGGGGCGAACGAGCAGTACTTC. Translating gives CASSVPGQGANEQYF.

This clonotype was counted at least ten times. This chain connects TRBV5-1 to TRBJ2-3, with D tentatively TRBD1 or TRBD2 (5 bases each). Germline V gene lookup returns CDR1 SGHRS and CDR2 YFSETQ. This CDR3 has 14 amino acids. Trimming took 2 bases from V and 4 from J, leaving 11 bases between them. CDR3: CASSLGQGPDTQYF. The CDR3 DNA reads TGCGCCAGCAGCTTAGGGCAGGGACCAGATACGCAGTATTTT.

CDR3 bases: TGTGCCAGCAGTGGGCAGGGTATGACTGAAGCTTTCTTT. This sequence encodes CASSGQGMTEAFF. The V and J genes are TRBV2 and TRBJ1-1; TRBD1 might be the D (5 bases). Germline CDR1 is SNHLY and CDR2 is FYNNEI. The CDR3 spans 13 residues. The V end was cut by 4 bases, the J end by 5 bases, with 11 bases between.